This record covers a single T cell receptor (beta chain). Deletions cut 4 bases from V and 1 base from J, with 13 bases between. The CDR3 length is 15 residues. Per germline, CDR1 LGHDT and CDR2 YNNKEL (reference sequence). Primed by a sample-barcoded 5' primer and a J-beta primer mix, a second PCR proceeded for about 6 to 12 cycles. Each CDR3 protein gets one entry after TCRdb re-called the 5' RACE reads with MiXCR. The table has hundreds of thousands of distinct CDR3 sequences, roughly three fifths seen once; the top ten hold roughly 26%. This sample was included in a study of blood T cells in healthy people across ages.

Sequenced sample: blood. V gene TRBV3-1 combines with J gene TRBJ2-5; D is unclear. The source is a man aged 40-55 years in good health. CDR3 nucleotide sequence: TGTGCCAGCAGCCCCCTCCCGTCTCTCCAAGAGACCCAGTACTTC. Translated, it gives CASSPLPSLQETQYF.